What follows describes a single T cell receptor beta chain. Its matching antigen is unknown. Assay used: immunoSEQ multiplex PCR; TCRdb lists only in-frame clones, some missing. This sample has tens of thousands of clones; about 84% occur once, and the top ten carry 20% to 30%. This specimen belongs to a study of Tregs in tolerant kidney transplant recipients. The junction had 3 bases not matched to a gene; V was cut back by 0 bases and J by 5 bases. The germline gives CDR1 MNHEY, CDR2 SMNVEV (reference sequence). There are 16 residues in the CDR3. Study-wide findings and caveats: Tregs expanded with activated donor B cells seemed most donor-specific.

Related graft donors supplied nonmyeloablative bone marrow transplants, and mixed chimerism was transient. V and J are TRBV27 and TRBJ2-7; 14 bases line up with TRBD2. Sequenced here: CD8+ T cells from blood (PBMCs), sampled 6 months after the transplant. This TCR came from a human patient who received a combined kidney and bone marrow transplant. The T cells may come from the graft donor. The CDR3 reads CASSLSGTSGSDEQYF. The CDR3 DNA is TGTGCCAGCAGTTTATCCGGGACTAGCGGGAGCGACGAGCAGTACTTC.